This T cell receptor beta chain was documented in a study of early T cells in non-severe SARS-CoV-2 infection. Study information: It was bulk RNA from unsorted whole blood that was sequenced, and the chains were unpaired.

Attachment of unique molecular identifiers to individual cDNA molecules was performed. TCRdb independently ran MiXCR on the 5' RACE reads; one entry per CDR3 protein. The data hold about 30,000 distinct CDR3 sequences, with approximately 5.6% observed a single time. Study-level points and caveats: The study's VDJdb matching favored anti-spike CD8 responses and missed private and CD4 specificities.

By frequency in the sample, this clonotype is medium-sized (0.01 to 0.1%). Its specificity is unknown. Germline CDR1 is PRHDT and CDR2 is FYEKMQ (reference sequence). J lost 6 bases, V lost 6 bases, and 13 bases had no gene match. The CDR3 has 16 residues. Sequenced material: whole blood. This TCR was sampled from an adult who was a healthcare worker with PCR-confirmed SARS-CoV-2 infection or an uninfected control (not recorded which). The rearrangement joins TRBV13 to TRBJ2-3; 9 bases map to TRBD2. This CDR3 reads CASREGTSNSRDTQYF. The CDR3 nucleotides read TGTGCCAGCAGAGAAGGGACTAGCAATTCGAGGGATACGCAGTATTTT.